These T cell receptor beta chains were read from a single sample in a study of OX40 agonist ivuxolimab in advanced cancers. The data were produced by immunoSEQ multiplex PCR, yet TCRdb's version contains in-frame clones alone and is incomplete. The sample lists 50,000 to 75,000 clones, roughly four fifths occurring once. Source: CD4+ or CD8+ T cells sorted from blood, taken in a trial of the OX40 agonist ivuxolimab. The receptor source for this set is an adult with an advanced solid tumor such as melanoma, head and neck, liver or kidney cancer. Each CDR3 is given without its conserved first and last residue.

j_call v_call cdr3_aa
TRBJ2-7 TRBV7-9 ASSSSGWED
TRBJ1-6 TRBV11-3 ASSWDSYNSPLH
TRBJ1-6 TRBV7-8 ASSPDRGSGSPLH
TRBJ1-3 TRBV2 ASSDGYSSSLSGNTIY
TRBJ1-3 TRBV5-4 ASSESGAGNTIY
TRBJ2-2 TRBV11-2 ASSSTPGTGAGELF
TRBJ2-2 TRBV5-4 ASSRGDSYTGELF
TRBJ2-5 TRBV6-5 ASSTDGTDQETQY
TRBJ1-1 TRBV11-1 ASSLAMRQGRAF
TRBJ2-3 TRBV5-4 ASSSRGTDTQY
TRBJ2-7 TRBV28 ASSVTYSYEQY
TRBJ1-6 TRBV7-8 ASSPRDRGSPLH
TRBJ2-5 TRBV5-1 ASSLAGRRQETQY
TRBJ2-7 TRBV6-8 ASSIRGGLGDEQY
TRBJ2-1 TRBV11-3 ASSYRGRTYNEQF
TRBJ1-1 TRBV4-1 ASSQGIGVPEAF